This T cell receptor (beta chain) was documented in a study of T cell responses to AZD1222 COVID-19 vaccine. Study-level points and caveats: Vaccine-associated CD4 TCRs ranged over spike, dominating at 160-218 and 743-854. Spike-specific TCR breadth and depth grew following two AZD1222 doses. Seropositive at baseline were only six AZD1222 recipients.

About this clone itself: Its antigen is still unknown.

Produced via immunoSEQ multiplex PCR; TCRdb's table is partial and in-frame only. The sample consists of 90,000 to 110,000 clones, approximately 91% of them appearing once. This sequence was found in an adult in good health. The sequencing used peripheral blood, collected on day 0 of AZD1222 vaccination.

This chain's CDR3 is CASSETPGEQYF. CDR3 coding DNA: TGCGCCAGCAGTGAAACTCCTGGCGAGCAGTACTTC. The chain has TRBV10-2 and TRBJ2-7, with D unclear. V lost 3 bases and J 6 bases, leaving 9 bases between the germline ends. Germline values: CDR1 WSHSY, CDR2 SAAADI. The CDR3 runs 12 residues.